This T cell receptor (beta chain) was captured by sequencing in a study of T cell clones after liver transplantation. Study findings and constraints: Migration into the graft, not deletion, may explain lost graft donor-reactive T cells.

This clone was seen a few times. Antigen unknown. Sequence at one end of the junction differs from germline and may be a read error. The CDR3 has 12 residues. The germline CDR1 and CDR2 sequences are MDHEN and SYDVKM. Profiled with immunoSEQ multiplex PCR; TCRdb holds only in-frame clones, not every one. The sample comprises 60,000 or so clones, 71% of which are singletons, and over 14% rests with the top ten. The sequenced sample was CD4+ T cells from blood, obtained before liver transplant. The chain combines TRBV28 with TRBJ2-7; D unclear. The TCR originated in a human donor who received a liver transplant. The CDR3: CACSRSGWEQYF. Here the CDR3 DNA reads TGTGCCTGCAGTCGGTCGGGTTGGGAGCAGTACTTC.